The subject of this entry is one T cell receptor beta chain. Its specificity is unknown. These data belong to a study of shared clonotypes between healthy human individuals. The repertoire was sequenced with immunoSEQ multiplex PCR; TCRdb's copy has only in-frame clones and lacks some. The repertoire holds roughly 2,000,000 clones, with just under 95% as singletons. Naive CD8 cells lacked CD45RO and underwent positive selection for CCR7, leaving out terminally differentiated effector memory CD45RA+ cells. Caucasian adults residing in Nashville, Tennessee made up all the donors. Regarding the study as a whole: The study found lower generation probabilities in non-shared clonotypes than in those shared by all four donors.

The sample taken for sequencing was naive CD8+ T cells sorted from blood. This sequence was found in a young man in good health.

CDR3 DNA: TGTGCCAGCAGCCAGGAGGTCCGGGACAGGTTCACAGATACGCAGTATTTT. It encodes CASSQEVRDRFTDTQYF. The gene calls are TRBV14 and TRBJ2-3; 8 bases are shared with TRBD1. This CDR3 is built from 17 residues. J was trimmed by 2 bases and V by 3 bases; bases with no gene match: 10. Germline V gives CDR1 SGHDN, CDR2 FVKESK.